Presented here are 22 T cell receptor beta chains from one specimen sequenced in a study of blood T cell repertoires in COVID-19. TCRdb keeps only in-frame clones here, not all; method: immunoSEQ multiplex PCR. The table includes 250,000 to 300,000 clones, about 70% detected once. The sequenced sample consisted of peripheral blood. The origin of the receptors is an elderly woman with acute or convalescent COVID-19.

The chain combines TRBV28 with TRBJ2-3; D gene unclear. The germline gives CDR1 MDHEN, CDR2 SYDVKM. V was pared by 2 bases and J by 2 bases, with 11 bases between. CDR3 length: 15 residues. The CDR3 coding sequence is TGTGCCAGCAGTTTAAGAGGAAGTACCACAGATACGCAGTATTTT. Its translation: CASSLRGSTTDTQYF.

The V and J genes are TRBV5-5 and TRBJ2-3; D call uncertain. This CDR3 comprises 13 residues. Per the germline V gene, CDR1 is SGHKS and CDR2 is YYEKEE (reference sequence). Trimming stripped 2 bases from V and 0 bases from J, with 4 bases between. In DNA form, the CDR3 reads TGTGCCAGCAGCTTCAGGAGCACAGATACGCAGTATTTT. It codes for CASSFRSTDTQYF.

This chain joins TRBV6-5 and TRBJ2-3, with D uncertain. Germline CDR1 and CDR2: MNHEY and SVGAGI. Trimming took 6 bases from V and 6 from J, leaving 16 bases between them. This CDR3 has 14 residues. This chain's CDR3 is CASRTAQVGDTQYF. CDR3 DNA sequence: TGTGCCAGCAGGACCGCCCAGGTCGGTGATACGCAGTATTTT.

CDR3 amino acids: CASSLVPGGLSYNEQFF. CDR3 bases: TGTGCCAGCAGCTTGGTGCCGGGAGGTCTCTCCTACAATGAGCAGTTCTTC. This chain connects TRBV5-5 to TRBJ2-1; 7 bases agree with TRBD2. V lost 0 bases and J lost 0; bases outside the gene matches: 6. CDR3 length: 17 amino acids. Per the germline V gene, CDR1 is SGHKS and CDR2 is YYEKEE (reference sequence).

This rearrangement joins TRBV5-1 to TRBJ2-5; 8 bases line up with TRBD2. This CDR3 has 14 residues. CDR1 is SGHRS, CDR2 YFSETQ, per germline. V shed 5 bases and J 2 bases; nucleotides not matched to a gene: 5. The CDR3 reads CASRSLADQETQYF. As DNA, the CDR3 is TGCGCCAGCAGGTCACTAGCGGATCAAGAGACCCAGTACTTC.

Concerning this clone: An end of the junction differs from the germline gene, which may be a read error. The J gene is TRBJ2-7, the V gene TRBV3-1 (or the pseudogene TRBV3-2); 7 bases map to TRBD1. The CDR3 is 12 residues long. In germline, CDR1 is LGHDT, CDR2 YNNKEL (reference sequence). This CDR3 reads CASSLYGQELHF. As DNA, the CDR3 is TGTGCCAGCAGCCTTTACGGACAGGAATTACACTTC.

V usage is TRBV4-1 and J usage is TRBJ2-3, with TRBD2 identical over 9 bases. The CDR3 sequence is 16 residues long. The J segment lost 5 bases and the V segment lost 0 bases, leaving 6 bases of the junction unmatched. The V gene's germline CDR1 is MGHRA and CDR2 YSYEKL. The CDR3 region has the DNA TGCGCCAGCAGCCAAGATCGGGTAGCGGGAGAAGATACGCAGTATTTT. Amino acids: CASSQDRVAGEDTQYF.

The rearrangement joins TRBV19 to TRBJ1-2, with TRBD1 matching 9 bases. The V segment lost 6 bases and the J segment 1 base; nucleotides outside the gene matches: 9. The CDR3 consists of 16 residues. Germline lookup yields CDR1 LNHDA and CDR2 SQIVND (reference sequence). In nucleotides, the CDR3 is TGTGCCAGTAGCTCCGGGGGACAGGGACTTAACTATGGCTACACCTTC. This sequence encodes CASSSGGQGLNYGYTF.

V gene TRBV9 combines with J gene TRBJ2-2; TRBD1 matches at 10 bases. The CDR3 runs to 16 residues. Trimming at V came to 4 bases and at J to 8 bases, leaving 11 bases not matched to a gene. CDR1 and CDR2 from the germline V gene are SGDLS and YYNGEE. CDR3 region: CASSPGQGNGLGELFF. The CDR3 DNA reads TGTGCCAGCAGCCCGGGACAGGGGAATGGTTTGGGGGAGCTGTTTTTT.

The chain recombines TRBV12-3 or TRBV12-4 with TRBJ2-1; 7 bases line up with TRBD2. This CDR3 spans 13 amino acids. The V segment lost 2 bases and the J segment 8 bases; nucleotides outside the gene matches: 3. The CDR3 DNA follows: TGTGCCAGCAGTTTAAGACTAGCCTATGAGCAGTTCTTC. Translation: CASSLRLAYEQFF.

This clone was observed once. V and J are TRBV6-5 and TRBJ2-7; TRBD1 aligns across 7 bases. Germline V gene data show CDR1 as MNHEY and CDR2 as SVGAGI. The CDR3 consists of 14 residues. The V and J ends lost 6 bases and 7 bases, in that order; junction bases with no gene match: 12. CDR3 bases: TGTGCCAGCAGAAAGACAGGGCGAACGGGGGAGCAGTACTTC. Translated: CASRKTGRTGEQYF.

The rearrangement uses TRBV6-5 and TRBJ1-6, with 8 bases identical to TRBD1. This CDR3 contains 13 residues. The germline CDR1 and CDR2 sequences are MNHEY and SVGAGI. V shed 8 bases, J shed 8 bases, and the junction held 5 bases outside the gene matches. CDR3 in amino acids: CASGAGGYSPLHF. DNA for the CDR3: TGTGCCAGCGGGGCAGGGGGCTATTCACCCCTCCACTTT.

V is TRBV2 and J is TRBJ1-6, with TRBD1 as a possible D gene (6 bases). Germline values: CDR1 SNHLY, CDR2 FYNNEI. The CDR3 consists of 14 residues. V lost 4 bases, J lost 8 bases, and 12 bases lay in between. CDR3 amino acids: CASSAQGRDSPLHF. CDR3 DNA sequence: TGTGCCAGCAGTGCGCAGGGGCGGGATTCACCCCTCCACTTT. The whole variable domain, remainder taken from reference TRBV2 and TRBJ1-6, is EPEVTQTPSHQVTQMGQEVILRCVPISNHLYFYWYRQILGQKVEFLVSFYNNEISEKSEIFDDQFSVERPDGSNFTLKIRSTKLEDSAMYFCASSAQGRDSPLHFGNGTRLTVT.

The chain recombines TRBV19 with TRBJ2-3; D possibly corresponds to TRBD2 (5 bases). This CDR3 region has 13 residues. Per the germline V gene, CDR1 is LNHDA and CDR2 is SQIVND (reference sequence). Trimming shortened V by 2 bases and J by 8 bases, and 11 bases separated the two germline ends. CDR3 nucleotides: TGTGCCAGTAGTATAAGCGGTAAAGGTACGCAGTATTTT. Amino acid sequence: CASSISGKGTQYF.

CDR3: CASSQMAGLTNYGYTF. CDR3 bases: TGTGCCAGCAGCCAAATGGCGGGGCTGACTAACTATGGCTACACCTTC. The chain links TRBV3-1 (or the pseudogene TRBV3-2) to TRBJ1-2; a weak D match, TRBD1 (5 bases). Germline V lookup: CDR1 LGHDT, CDR2 YNNKEL (reference sequence). Trimming stripped 2 bases from V and 0 bases from J, with 13 bases between. The CDR3 is made up of 16 amino acids.

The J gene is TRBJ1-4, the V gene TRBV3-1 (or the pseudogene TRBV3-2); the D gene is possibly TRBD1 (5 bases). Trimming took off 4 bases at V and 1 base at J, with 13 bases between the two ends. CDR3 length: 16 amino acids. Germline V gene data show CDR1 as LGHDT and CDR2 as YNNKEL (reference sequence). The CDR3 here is CASSLYGGGTNEKLFF. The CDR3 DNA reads TGTGCCAGCAGCCTGTATGGCGGGGGAACTAATGAAAAACTGTTTTTT.

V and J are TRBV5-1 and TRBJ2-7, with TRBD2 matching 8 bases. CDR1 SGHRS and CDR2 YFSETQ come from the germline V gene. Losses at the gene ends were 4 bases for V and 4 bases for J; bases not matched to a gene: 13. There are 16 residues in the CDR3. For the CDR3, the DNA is TGCGCCAGCAGCCGCGGTTCGAGCGGGGGTTCGTACGAGCAGTACTTC. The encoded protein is CASSRGSSGGSYEQYF.

This CDR3 reads CSSGLANTDTQYF. The DNA for the CDR3 is TGCAGCTCAGGACTAGCGAACACAGATACGCAGTATTTT. This rearrangement joins TRBV29-1 to TRBJ2-3; 9 bases are shared with TRBD2. Germline V gene lookup returns CDR1 SQVTM and CDR2 ANQGSEA. The junction had 5 bases not matched to a gene; V was cut back by 8 bases and J by 2 bases. This CDR3 is 13 amino acids long.

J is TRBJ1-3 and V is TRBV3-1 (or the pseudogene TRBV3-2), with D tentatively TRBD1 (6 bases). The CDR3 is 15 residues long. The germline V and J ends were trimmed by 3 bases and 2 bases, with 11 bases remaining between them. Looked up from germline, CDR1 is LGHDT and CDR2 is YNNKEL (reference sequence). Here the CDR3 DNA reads TGTGCCAGCAGCCATGGGCAGGGGCCTGGAAACACCATATATTTT. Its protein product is CASSHGQGPGNTIYF.

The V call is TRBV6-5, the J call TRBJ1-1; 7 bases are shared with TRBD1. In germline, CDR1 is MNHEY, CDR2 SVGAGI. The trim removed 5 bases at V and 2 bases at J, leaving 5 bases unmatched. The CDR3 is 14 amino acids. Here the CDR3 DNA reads TGTGCCAGCAGTCAAAGACAGGGTAACACTGAAGCTTTCTTT. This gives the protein CASSQRQGNTEAFF.

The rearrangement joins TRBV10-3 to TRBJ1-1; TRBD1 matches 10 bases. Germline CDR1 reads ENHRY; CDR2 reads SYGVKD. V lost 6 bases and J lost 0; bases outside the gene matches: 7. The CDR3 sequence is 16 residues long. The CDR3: CAISPHGTGVNTEAFF. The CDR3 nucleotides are TGTGCCATCAGCCCCCACGGGACAGGGGTGAACACTGAAGCTTTCTTT.

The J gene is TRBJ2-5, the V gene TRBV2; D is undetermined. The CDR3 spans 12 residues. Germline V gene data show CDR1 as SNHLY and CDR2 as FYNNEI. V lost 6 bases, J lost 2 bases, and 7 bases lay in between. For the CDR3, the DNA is TGTGCCAGCAGCCTGGCACAAGAGACCCAGTACTTC. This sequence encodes CASSLAQETQYF.